This is a list of T cell receptor beta chains from one sample in a study of T cell changes during pregnancy in multiple sclerosis. The assay was immunoSEQ multiplex PCR, and TCRdb's table has in-frame clones only and misses some. The data contain tens of thousands of clones, approximately 94% of them singletons. Sample: CD8+ T cells from peripheral blood mononuclear cells, taken before pregnancy. Every receptor here comes from a female donor with multiple sclerosis, enrolled in a pregnancy study. The CDR3 runs from the conserved cysteine through the conserved F or W. Each record gives: CDR3 DNA, CDR3 protein, J gene, D gene, V gene, clone size. D genes are given only for firm matches. Expanded clones get a size class; other rows say once, few or many, or leave the size out.

CDR3nt: TGTGCCAGCAGGACAGGGGGGGAGGTGAACACTGAAGCTTTCTTT
CDR3aa: CASRTGGEVNTEAFF
j_gene: TRBJ1-1
d_gene: TRBD1
v_gene: TRBV7-9
abundance: -

CDR3nt: TGTGCCAGCAGTGACCAGACTAGGACGAGCTCCTACGAGCAGTACTTC
CDR3aa: CASSDQTRTSSYEQYF
j_gene: TRBJ2-7
d_gene: -
v_gene: TRBV6-1
abundance: -

CDR3nt: TGTGCCAGCAGTTTAGAGGTGGTACTTAGCACAGATACGCAGTATTTT
CDR3aa: CASSLEVVLSTDTQYF
j_gene: TRBJ2-3
d_gene: -
v_gene: TRBV28
abundance: -

CDR3nt: TGTGCCAGCAGGGGGCGTAGTACCGGGGAGCTGTTTTTT
CDR3aa: CASRGRSTGELFF
j_gene: TRBJ2-2
d_gene: -
v_gene: TRBV27
abundance: -

CDR3nt: TGTGCCAGCAGCGTAACAGGGGGCTCGTCCGAGCAGTACTTC
CDR3aa: CASSVTGGSSEQYF
j_gene: TRBJ2-7
d_gene: TRBD1
v_gene: TRBV9
abundance: -

CDR3nt: TGCGCCAGCAGCCAAAGGGAGGGACAGGGCGATTACTATGGCTACACCTTC
CDR3aa: CASSQREGQGDYYGYTF
j_gene: TRBJ1-2
d_gene: TRBD1
v_gene: TRBV4-1
abundance: -

CDR3nt: TGCGCCAGCAGCCAAGGCGGGCTCTACGAGCAGTACTTC
CDR3aa: CASSQGGLYEQYF
j_gene: TRBJ2-7
d_gene: -
v_gene: TRBV4-1
abundance: -

CDR3nt: TGTGCCAGCAGACCTCATCTAGCGGGAGAGGCAGATACGCAGTATTTT
CDR3aa: CASRPHLAGEADTQYF
j_gene: TRBJ2-3
d_gene: TRBD2
v_gene: TRBV27
abundance: -

CDR3nt: TGCGCCAGCAGGCGAACCTGGGACAGCCCTGGGAACACCATATATTTT
CDR3aa: CASRRTWDSPGNTIYF
j_gene: TRBJ1-3
d_gene: TRBD1
v_gene: TRBV23-1
abundance: -

CDR3nt: TGTGCCAGCAGCCACCCACGTCGGAAGAGCGGGAGAGAGGGCGAGCAGTACTTC
CDR3aa: CASSHPRRKSGREGEQYF
j_gene: TRBJ2-7
d_gene: TRBD2
v_gene: TRBV11-2
abundance: -

CDR3nt: TGTGCCAGCAGTTACAGGGTAGCCGGGGAGCTGTTTTTT
CDR3aa: CASSYRVAGELFF
j_gene: TRBJ2-2
d_gene: -
v_gene: TRBV13
abundance: -

CDR3nt: TGCGCCAGCAGCTTGCGGGGGACTAGCGGGAGGACAGATACGCAGTATTTT
CDR3aa: CASSLRGTSGRTDTQYF
j_gene: TRBJ2-3
d_gene: TRBD2
v_gene: TRBV5-1
abundance: -

CDR3nt: TGTGCCAGCAGTTACGGGGAGGGCAGTGGCTATGGCTACACCTTC
CDR3aa: CASSYGEGSGYGYTF
j_gene: TRBJ1-2
d_gene: -
v_gene: TRBV6-5
abundance: -

CDR3nt: TGTGCCAGCAGCTTGGGGAGTGGCGAGCAGTACTTC
CDR3aa: CASSLGSGEQYF
j_gene: TRBJ2-7
d_gene: -
v_gene: TRBV7-9
abundance: -

CDR3nt: TGCGCCAGCAGCCAAGTGAGTTGGGCGAGGGTTTTTGGCTACACCTTC
CDR3aa: CASSQVSWARVFGYTF
j_gene: TRBJ1-2
d_gene: -
v_gene: TRBV4-1
abundance: -

CDR3nt: TGCAGCGTTGAAGGCCAGTCCTACGAGCAGTACTTC
CDR3aa: CSVEGQSYEQYF
j_gene: TRBJ2-7
d_gene: -
v_gene: TRBV29-1
abundance: -

CDR3nt: TGCGCCAGCAGCATCGGACTAGACACAGATACGCAGTATTTT
CDR3aa: CASSIGLDTDTQYF
j_gene: TRBJ2-3
d_gene: TRBD2
v_gene: TRBV5-1
abundance: -

CDR3nt: TGTGCCAGCAGCTCGACTAGCGGGAGAAAAGGGAGAGGAGAGACCCAGTACTTC
CDR3aa: CASSSTSGRKGRGETQYF
j_gene: TRBJ2-5
d_gene: TRBD2
v_gene: TRBV28
abundance: -

CDR3nt: TGTGCCAGCAGCCCGGGGGCGGGGGCCCTGCGGTTCTTC
CDR3aa: CASSPGAGALRFF
j_gene: TRBJ2-1
d_gene: -
v_gene: TRBV5-8
abundance: few

CDR3nt: TGTGCCAGCAGCCCCAGAAACACCGGGGAGCTGTTTTTT
CDR3aa: CASSPRNTGELFF
j_gene: TRBJ2-2
d_gene: -
v_gene: TRBV28
abundance: -

CDR3nt: TGTGCCAGCAGTCCCAAGACAGGGGCGAACACCGGGGAGCTGTTTTTT
CDR3aa: CASSPKTGANTGELFF
j_gene: TRBJ2-2
d_gene: TRBD1
v_gene: TRBV28
abundance: -

CDR3nt: TGTGCCAGCAGTTTATACGGGAGGGCCAATGAGCAGTTCTTC
CDR3aa: CASSLYGRANEQFF
j_gene: TRBJ2-1
d_gene: TRBD2
v_gene: TRBV27
abundance: once

CDR3nt: TGTGCCAGCAGCGTAGGGGCAGGGGAGAACACTGAAGCTTTCTTT
CDR3aa: CASSVGAGENTEAFF
j_gene: TRBJ1-1
d_gene: -
v_gene: TRBV9
abundance: -

CDR3nt: TGTGCCAGTAGTTGGACAGCGAGCTCTGGGGCCAACGTCCTGACTTTC
CDR3aa: CASSWTASSGANVLTF
j_gene: TRBJ2-6
d_gene: -
v_gene: TRBV19
abundance: -

CDR3nt: TGTGCCAGCAGTTTACGGACAGGGGCCCAAGAGACCCAGTACTTC
CDR3aa: CASSLRTGAQETQYF
j_gene: TRBJ2-5
d_gene: TRBD1
v_gene: TRBV27
abundance: -

CDR3nt: TGTGCCAGTAGTATCTGGGGGGGTTCCTTTGGGGCTTTCTTT
CDR3aa: CASSIWGGSFGAFF
j_gene: TRBJ1-1
d_gene: -
v_gene: TRBV19
abundance: -

CDR3nt: TGTGCCAGCAGCCAAGTGGACTCGCCCTCTGGGGCCAACGTCCTGACTTTC
CDR3aa: CASSQVDSPSGANVLTF
j_gene: TRBJ2-6
d_gene: -
v_gene: TRBV4-2
abundance: -

CDR3nt: TGTGCCAGCAGCTCAGCGACAGGTGAGCAGTTCTTC
CDR3aa: CASSSATGEQFF
j_gene: TRBJ2-1
d_gene: -
v_gene: TRBV7-2
abundance: -

CDR3nt: TGTGCCAGCAGTTTATGGGCGGGGGACACTGAAGCTTTCTTT
CDR3aa: CASSLWAGDTEAFF
j_gene: TRBJ1-1
d_gene: -
v_gene: TRBV27
abundance: -

CDR3nt: TGCAGTGCGATTAGCGGGCTGCAGTACTTC
CDR3aa: CSAISGLQYF
j_gene: TRBJ2-7
d_gene: TRBD2
v_gene: TRBV20-1
abundance: -

CDR3nt: TGTGCCAGCAGCTCTAGCGGGTACTACAATGAGCAGTTCTTC
CDR3aa: CASSSSGYYNEQFF
j_gene: TRBJ2-1
d_gene: TRBD2
v_gene: TRBV27
abundance: -